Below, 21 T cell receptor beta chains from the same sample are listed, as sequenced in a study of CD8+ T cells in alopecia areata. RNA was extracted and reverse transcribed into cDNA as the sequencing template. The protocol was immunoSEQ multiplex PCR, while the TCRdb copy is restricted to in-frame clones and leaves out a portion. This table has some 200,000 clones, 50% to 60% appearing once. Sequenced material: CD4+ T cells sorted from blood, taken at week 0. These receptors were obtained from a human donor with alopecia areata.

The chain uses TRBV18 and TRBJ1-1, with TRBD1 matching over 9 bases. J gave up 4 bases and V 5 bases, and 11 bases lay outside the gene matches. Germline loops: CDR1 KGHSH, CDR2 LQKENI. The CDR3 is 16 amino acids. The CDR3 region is CASSATGGPLGTEAFF. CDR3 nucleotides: TGTGCCAGCTCAGCAACAGGGGGCCCATTGGGCACTGAAGCTTTCTTT.

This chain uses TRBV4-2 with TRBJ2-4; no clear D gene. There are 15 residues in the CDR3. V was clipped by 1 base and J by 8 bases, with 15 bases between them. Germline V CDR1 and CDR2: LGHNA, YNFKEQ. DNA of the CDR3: TGTGCCAGCAGCCAAGGAGGATGGGCTAGAGACATTCAGTACTTC. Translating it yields CASSQGGWARDIQYF.

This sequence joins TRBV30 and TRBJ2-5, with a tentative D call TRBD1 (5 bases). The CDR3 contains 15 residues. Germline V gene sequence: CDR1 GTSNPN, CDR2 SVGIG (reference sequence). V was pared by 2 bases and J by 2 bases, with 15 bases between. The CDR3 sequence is CAWSSGQGAQETQYF. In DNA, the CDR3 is TGTGCCTGGAGTAGTGGGCAGGGTGCACAAGAGACCCAGTACTTC.

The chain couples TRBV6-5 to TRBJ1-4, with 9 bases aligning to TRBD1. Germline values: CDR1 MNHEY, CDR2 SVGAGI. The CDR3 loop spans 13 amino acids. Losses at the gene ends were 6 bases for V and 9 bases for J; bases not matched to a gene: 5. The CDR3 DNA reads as TGTGCCAGCAGACAAGGGACAGGGAAAAAACTGTTTTTT. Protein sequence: CASRQGTGKKLFF.

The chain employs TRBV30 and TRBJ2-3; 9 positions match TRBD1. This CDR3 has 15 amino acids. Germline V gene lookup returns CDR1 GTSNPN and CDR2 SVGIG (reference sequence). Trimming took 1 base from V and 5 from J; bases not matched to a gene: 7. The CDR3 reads CAWSGDRAERDTQYF. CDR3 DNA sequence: TGTGCCTGGAGTGGGGACAGGGCAGAGAGAGATACGCAGTATTTT.

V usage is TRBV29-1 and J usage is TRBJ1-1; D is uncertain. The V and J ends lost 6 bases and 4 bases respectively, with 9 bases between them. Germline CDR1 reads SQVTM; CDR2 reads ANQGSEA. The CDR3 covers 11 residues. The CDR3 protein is CSVNWGTEAFF. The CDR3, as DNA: TGCAGCGTGAACTGGGGCACTGAAGCTTTCTTT.

CDR3 sequence: CAWSLGQINQPQHF. The CDR3 DNA sequence: TGTGCCTGGAGCCTTGGACAGATCAATCAGCCCCAGCATTTT. The chain uses TRBV30 and TRBJ1-5; D is possibly TRBD1 (6 bases). Trimming stripped 3 bases from V and 3 bases from J, with 12 bases between. Germline lookup yields CDR1 GTSNPN and CDR2 SVGIG (reference sequence). The CDR3 spans 14 residues.

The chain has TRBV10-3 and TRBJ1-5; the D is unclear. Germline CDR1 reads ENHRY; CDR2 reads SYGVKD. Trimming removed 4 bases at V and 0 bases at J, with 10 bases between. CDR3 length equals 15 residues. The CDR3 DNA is TGTGCCATCAGTGCGACAACGAATAGCAATCAGCCCCAGCATTTT. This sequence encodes CAISATTNSNQPQHF.

The CDR3 DNA reads as TGTGCCAGCAGCTCACAGGGGAACTATGGCTACACCTTC. Amino acids: CASSSQGNYGYTF. The chain carries TRBV7-2 and TRBJ1-2, with 7 bases aligning to TRBD1. The trim removed 4 bases at V and 2 bases at J, leaving 1 base unmatched. Germline CDR1 SGHTA, CDR2 FQGNSA. This CDR3 comprises 13 residues.

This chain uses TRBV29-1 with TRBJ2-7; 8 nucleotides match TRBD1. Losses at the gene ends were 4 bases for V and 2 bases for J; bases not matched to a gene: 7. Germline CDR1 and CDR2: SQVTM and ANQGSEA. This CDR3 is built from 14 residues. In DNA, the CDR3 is TGCAGCGTTGGGGGACAGGCAAGTCCCTACGAGCAGTACTTC. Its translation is CSVGGQASPYEQYF.

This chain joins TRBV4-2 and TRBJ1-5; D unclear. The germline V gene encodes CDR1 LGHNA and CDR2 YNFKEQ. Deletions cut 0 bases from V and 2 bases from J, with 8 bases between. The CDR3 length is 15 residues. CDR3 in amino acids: CASSQEKGGNQPQHF. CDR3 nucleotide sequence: TGTGCCAGCAGCCAAGAGAAGGGAGGCAATCAGCCCCAGCATTTT.

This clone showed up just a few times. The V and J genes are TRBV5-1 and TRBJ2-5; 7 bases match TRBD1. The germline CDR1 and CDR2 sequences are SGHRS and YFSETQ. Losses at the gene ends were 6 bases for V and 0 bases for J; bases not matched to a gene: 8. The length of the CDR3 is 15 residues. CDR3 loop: CASKLQGTYQETQYF. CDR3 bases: TGCGCCAGCAAATTACAGGGGACGTACCAAGAGACCCAGTACTTC. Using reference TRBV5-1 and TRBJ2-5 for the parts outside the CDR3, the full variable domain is KAGVTQTPRYLIKTRGQQVTLSCSPISGHRSVSWYQQTPGQGLQFLFEYFSETQRNKGNFPGRFSGRQFSNSRSEMNVSTLELGDSALYLCASKLQGTYQETQYFGPGTRLLVL.

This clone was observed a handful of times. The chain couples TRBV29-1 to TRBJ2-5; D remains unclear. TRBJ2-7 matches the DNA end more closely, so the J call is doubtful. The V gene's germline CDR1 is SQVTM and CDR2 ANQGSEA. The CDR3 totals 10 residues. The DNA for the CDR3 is TGCAGCGTTGGGACCTACGAGCAGTACTTC. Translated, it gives CSVGTYEQYF.

Here the CDR3 reads CASSLVGTTQETQYF. The CDR3 coding sequence is TGCGCCAGCAGCTTGGTTGGCACAACCCAAGAGACCCAGTACTTC. V and J are TRBV5-1 and TRBJ2-5; D remains ambiguous. The CDR3 has 15 amino acids. The V end lost 0 bases, the J end lost 1 base, and 10 bases lay between the germline ends. The V gene's germline CDR1 is SGHRS and CDR2 YFSETQ.

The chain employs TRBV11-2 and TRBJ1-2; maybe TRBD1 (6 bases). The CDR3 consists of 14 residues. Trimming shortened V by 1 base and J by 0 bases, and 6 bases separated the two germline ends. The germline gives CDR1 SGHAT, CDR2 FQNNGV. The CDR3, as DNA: TGTGCCAGCAGCTTAGGGACAGCTAACTATGGCTACACCTTC. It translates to CASSLGTANYGYTF.

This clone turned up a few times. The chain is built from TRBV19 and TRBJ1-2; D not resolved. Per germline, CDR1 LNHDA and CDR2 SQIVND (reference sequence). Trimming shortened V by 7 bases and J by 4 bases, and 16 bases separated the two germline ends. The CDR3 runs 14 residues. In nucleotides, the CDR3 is TGTGCCAGTACGCGTGGACGGTTAGTCTATGGCTACACCTTC. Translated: CASTRGRLVYGYTF.

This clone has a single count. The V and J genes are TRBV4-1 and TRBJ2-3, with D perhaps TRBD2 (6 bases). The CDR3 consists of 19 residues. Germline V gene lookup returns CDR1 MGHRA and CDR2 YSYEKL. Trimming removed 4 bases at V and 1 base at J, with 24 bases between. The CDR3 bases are TGCGCCAGCAGCCTGCAAAGGGGAGGTACCGGGGTAGGCACAGATACGCAGTATTTT. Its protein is CASSLQRGGTGVGTDTQYF.

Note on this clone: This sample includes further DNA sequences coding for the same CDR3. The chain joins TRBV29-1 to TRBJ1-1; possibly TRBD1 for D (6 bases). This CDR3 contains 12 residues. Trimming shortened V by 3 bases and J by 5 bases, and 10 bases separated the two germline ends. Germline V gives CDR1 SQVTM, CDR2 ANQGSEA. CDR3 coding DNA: TGCAGCGTTGACAGGGGCGGGACTGAAGCTTTCTTT. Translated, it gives CSVDRGGTEAFF.

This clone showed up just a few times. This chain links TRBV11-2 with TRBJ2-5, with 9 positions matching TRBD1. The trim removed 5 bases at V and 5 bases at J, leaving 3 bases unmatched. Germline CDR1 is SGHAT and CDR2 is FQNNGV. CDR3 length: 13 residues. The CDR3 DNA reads TGTGCCAGCAGCCCAGACAGGGGGGAGACCCAGTACTTC. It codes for CASSPDRGETQYF.

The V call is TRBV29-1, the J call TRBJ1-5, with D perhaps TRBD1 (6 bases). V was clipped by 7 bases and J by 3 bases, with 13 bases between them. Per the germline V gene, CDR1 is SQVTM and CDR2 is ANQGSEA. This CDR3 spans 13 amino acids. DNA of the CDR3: TGCAGCGCTACACAGGGTAACAATCAGCCCCAGCATTTT. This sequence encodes CSATQGNNQPQHF.

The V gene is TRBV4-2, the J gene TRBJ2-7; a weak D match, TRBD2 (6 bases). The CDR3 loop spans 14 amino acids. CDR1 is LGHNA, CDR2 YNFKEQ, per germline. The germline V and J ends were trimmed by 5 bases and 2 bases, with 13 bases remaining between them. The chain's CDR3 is CASSKGTGAYEQYF. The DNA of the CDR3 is TGTGCCAGCAGCAAAGGGACGGGAGCCTACGAGCAGTACTTC.